This T cell receptor (beta chain) was found in a study of regulatory T cells in long-lasting Graves disease. About the research overall: For a period under 3 months, newly diagnosed Graves' patients had taken antithyroid drugs.

Germline CDR1 reads MNHEY; CDR2 reads SMNVEV (reference sequence). V was clipped by 6 bases and J by 10 bases, with 22 bases between them. This CDR3 is 16 amino acids long. Time point meaning: newly diagnosed GD, antithyroid drugs for less than 3 months. The authors made the TCR library using RNA they extracted from PBMCs. Details on this clonotype: Its matching antigen is unknown.

The authors built TCR beta libraries using iRepertoire HTBI primers and Arm-PCR of CDR3 regions. TCRdb independently ran MiXCR on the multiplex PCR reads; one entry per CDR3 protein. The sample records about 470,000 distinct CDR3 sequences, approximately 15% being singletons. Overall study results and limits: The study found TRBV28, TRBJ1-2 and TRBJ2-5 favored in persistent disease. Persistent patients shared 2,500 to 3,000 public clonotypes among themselves. Newly diagnosed patients shared fewer, at roughly 1,000.

This same sample was also taken into another study, of T cells in Graves' hyperthyroidism and ophthalmopathy.

Source: peripheral blood mononuclear cells (PBMCs), taken at new diagnosis, from a patient treated with antithyroid drugs. V gene TRBV27 combines with J gene TRBJ1-6, with D unclear. The TCR sequence derives from a woman aged 25 to 45 with Graves disease. As DNA, the CDR3 is TGTGCCAGCAGCCACTCTCGGGCCTCTACGGAGTCACCCCTCCACTTT. It encodes CASSHSRASTESPLHF.